Below, 22 T cell receptor beta chains from the same sample are listed, as sequenced in a study of spatial heterogeneity in lung cancer. MiXCR, applied by TCRdb to the 5' RACE reads, yields one record per CDR3 protein. The table lists over 5,500 distinct CDR3 sequences, roughly 5.7% of them singletons. Specified time point: sample taken at primary tumor resection. Whole RNA obtained from tumor, nontumor lung or frozen PBMC underwent sequencing without sorting. This material consisted of normal lung tissue next to the tumor, taken at surgery. The receptors originated from a female donor with early-stage non-small cell lung cancer.

This clonotype was found many times. Since it is a stray read in a library aimed at alpha chains, this beta chain has a size that is not meaningful. The J gene is TRBJ2-1, the V gene TRBV2, with D unresolved. V was shortened by 1 base and J by 14 bases, with 15 bases between the two germline ends. The CDR3 is made up of 13 amino acids. Germline V CDR1 and CDR2: SNHLY, FYNNEI. CDR3 in amino acids: CASSEVPGFGKFF. In DNA form, the CDR3 reads TGTGCCAGCAGTGAAGTCCCTGGCTTTGGGAAGTTCTTC.

With regard to this clonotype: A library prepared for alpha chains yielded this beta chain as an off-target read; its size is of little meaning. J is TRBJ2-3 and V is TRBV20-1, with TRBD2 matching over 13 bases. Germline CDR1 is DFQATT and CDR2 is SNEGSKA (reference sequence). CDR3 length: 15 residues. V trimming: 6 bases; J trimming: 6 bases; junction bases outside the gene matches: 9. CDR3 sequence: CSAPIGTSGADTQYF. The CDR3 DNA is TGCAGTGCCCCCATTGGGACTAGCGGGGCGGATACGCAGTATTTT.

This clonotype was seen a handful of times. For a library built for alpha chains, this beta chain is a stray read; little rests on its size. The CDR3 DNA sequence: TGTGCCACCAGTGACTCCACGGGCTCGATCACAGATACGCAGTATTTT. Its translation is CATSDSTGSITDTQYF. The chain carries TRBV24-1 and TRBJ2-3; D is unclear. Germline CDR1 is KGHDR and CDR2 is SFDVKD. Trimming removed 4 bases at V and 2 bases at J, with 15 bases between. This CDR3 is 16 amino acids long.

This clonotype is classed as medium-sized. A library prepared for alpha chains yielded this beta chain as an off-target read; its size is of little meaning. V is TRBV7-9 and J is TRBJ1-5, with 7 bases matching TRBD1. The length of the CDR3 is 15 residues. V gave up 5 bases and J gave up 4 bases; unmatched junction bases: 8. Germline lookup yields CDR1 SEHNR and CDR2 FQNEAQ (reference sequence). DNA of the CDR3: TGTGCCAGCAGCCAGAGCGACAGGGAAAATCAGCCCCAGCATTTT. Protein: CASSQSDRENQPQHF.

This clonotype was recorded a few times. This beta chain is off target for a library built for alpha chains, so its abundance means little. The chain couples TRBV5-1 to TRBJ2-5; tentative D call: TRBD2 (5 bases). This CDR3 has 14 residues. V lost 4 bases, J lost 1 base, and 11 bases lay in between. The V gene's germline CDR1 is SGHRS and CDR2 YFSETQ. The CDR3 DNA sequence: TGCGCCAGCAGCCGACTATGGCCCCAAGAGACCCAGTACTTC. This encodes CASSRLWPQETQYF.

This clonotype was seen a handful of times. Since it is a stray read in a library aimed at alpha chains, this beta chain has a size that is not meaningful. The chain links TRBV7-2 to TRBJ1-1, with D possibly TRBD1 on 5 matching bases. The CDR3 spans 16 residues. V lost 4 bases and J 1 base, leaving 16 bases between the germline ends. The germline V gene encodes CDR1 SGHTA and CDR2 FQGNSA. Here the CDR3 reads CASSSRGAGGNTEAFF. The DNA of the CDR3 is TGTGCCAGCAGCTCCCGTGGAGCGGGGGGGAACACTGAAGCTTTCTTT.

This clonotype occurred many times. A library made for alpha chains picked up this beta chain off target, so its size means little. The chain has TRBV7-2 and TRBJ2-7; 11 bases are shared with TRBD2. Germline V gives CDR1 SGHTA, CDR2 FQGNSA. Unmatched junction bases numbered 8, after V lost 5 bases and J lost 8 bases. The CDR3 runs 14 residues. The CDR3 protein is CASSRGTSGGKQYF. As DNA, the CDR3 is TGTGCCAGCAGCCGTGGGACTAGCGGAGGGAAGCAGTACTTC. Looking up the rest from reference TRBV7-2 and TRBJ2-7 gives the full variable domain: GAGVSQSPSNKVTEKGKDVELRCDPISGHTALYWYRQSLGQGLEFLIYFQGNSAPDKSGLPSDRFSAERTGGSVSTLTIQRTQQEDSAVYLCASSRGTSGGKQYFGPGTRLTVT.

This clonotype qualifies as medium-sized. This beta chain is a stray sequence in a library constructed for alpha chains; its clone size is not meaningful. This chain connects TRBV10-3 to TRBJ2-2, with 7 positions matching TRBD1. V lost 6 bases, J lost 5 bases, and 6 bases stayed unmatched. Germline loops: CDR1 ENHRY, CDR2 SYGVKD. This CDR3 region has 14 residues. CDR3 region: CAIRKTGWTGELFF. The DNA for the CDR3 is TGTGCCATCAGAAAGACAGGGTGGACCGGGGAGCTGTTTTTT.

By share of the sample, this clonotype is medium-sized (0.01 to 0.1%). This beta chain came through as a stray read in a library set up for alpha chains, and its size says little. The chain links TRBV6-2 or TRBV6-3 to TRBJ2-7; 11 bases fit TRBD2. Germline CDR1 and CDR2: MNHEY and SVGEGT. V shed 6 bases, J shed 6 bases, and the junction held 4 bases outside the gene matches. The CDR3 has 13 amino acids. This CDR3 reads CASSTSGSSEQYF. In DNA form, the CDR3 reads TGTGCCAGCAGCACTAGCGGGAGTTCCGAGCAGTACTTC.

This clonotype was detected ten times or more. Within a library made for alpha chains, this beta chain is off target, and its count is uninformative. The chain employs TRBV27 and TRBJ2-1; tentatively, D is TRBD1 (7 bases). The germline V gene has CDR1 MNHEY and CDR2 SMNVEV (reference sequence). The CDR3 contains 14 residues. V was clipped by 2 bases and J by 6 bases, with 11 bases between them. The DNA of the CDR3 is TGTGCCAGCAGTTTAAGGCAGGGGGGCAATGAGCAGTTCTTC. As protein: CASSLRQGGNEQFF.

The table lists this clonotype with a few counts. This beta chain was picked up by a library intended for alpha chains and is off target, so its count carries little meaning. The chain has TRBV29-1 and TRBJ2-7; 8 bases map to TRBD1. CDR1 SQVTM and CDR2 ANQGSEA come from the germline V gene. V trimming: 8 bases; J trimming: 2 bases; junction bases outside the gene matches: 17. This CDR3 region has 16 residues. The chain's CDR3 is CSPLGEDRDRPYEQYF. Here the CDR3 DNA reads TGCAGCCCTCTAGGGGAGGACCGGGACAGGCCCTACGAGCAGTACTTC.

This clonotype has ten or more counts. As an off-target read in a library built for alpha chains, this beta chain has a frequency of little significance. V gene TRBV5-5 combines with J gene TRBJ2-2; D is unclear. V dropped 0 bases and J dropped 9 bases, with 15 bases sitting between them. The CDR3 spans 15 residues. Germline CDR1 SGHKS, CDR2 YYEKEE (reference sequence). DNA for the CDR3: TGTGCCAGCAGCTTGGGCTTTCAATCTCTACGGGAGCTGTTTTTT. Residues: CASSLGFQSLRELFF. Using reference TRBV5-5 and TRBJ2-2 for the parts outside the CDR3, the full variable domain is DAGVTQSPTHLIKTRGQQVTLRCSPISGHKSVSWYQQVLGQGPQFIFQYYEKEERGRGNFPDRFSARQFPNYSSELNVNALLLGDSALYLCASSLGFQSLRELFFGEGSRLTVL.

By sample share, this clonotype is medium-sized. With the library built for alpha chains, this beta chain is off target and its frequency is not meaningful. The V gene is TRBV7-8, the J gene TRBJ2-1; 7 nucleotides agree with TRBD1. Germline lookup yields CDR1 SGHVS and CDR2 FQNEAQ. V dropped 3 bases and J dropped 2; count of bases not matched to a gene: 4. This CDR3 spans 15 amino acids. CDR3 DNA sequence: TGTGCCAGCAGCTTGTGGCAGGGGGCCTACAATGAGCAGTTCTTC. This gives the protein CASSLWQGAYNEQFF.

This clonotype was found many times. This beta chain came through as a stray read in a library set up for alpha chains, and its size says little. This sequence joins TRBV19 and TRBJ1-5, with 7 bases identical to TRBD1. Germline V gene sequence: CDR1 LNHDA, CDR2 SQIVND (reference sequence). CDR3 length: 15 amino acids. Trimming took 7 bases from V and 0 from J; bases not matched to a gene: 6. The CDR3 reads CASTDRAYSNQPQHF. In DNA form, the CDR3 reads TGTGCCAGTACCGACAGGGCCTATAGCAATCAGCCCCAGCATTTT.

This clonotype has ten or more counts. Since the library was made to target alpha chains, this beta chain is a stray read and its abundance is not meaningful. The chain employs TRBV2 and TRBJ2-6; possibly TRBD2 for D (6 bases). The V end was cut by 6 bases, the J end by 4 bases, with 10 bases between. Germline loops: CDR1 SNHLY, CDR2 FYNNEI. This CDR3 region has 14 residues. The CDR3 DNA sequence: TGTGCCAGCAGGGACGGACTAGGGGCCAACGTCCTGACTTTC. Protein sequence: CASRDGLGANVLTF.

This clonotype was counted between two and nine times. This beta chain turned up in a library designed for alpha chains; as an off-target read, its abundance says little. The chain combines TRBV2 with TRBJ2-3; tentatively, D is TRBD2 (6 bases). Trimming cost V 4 bases and J 1 base, with 9 bases left between them. The germline gives CDR1 SNHLY, CDR2 FYNNEI. The CDR3 runs 14 residues. CDR3 in amino acids: CASSGPGGTDTQYF. Here the CDR3 DNA reads TGTGCCAGCAGTGGCCCGGGAGGCACAGATACGCAGTATTTT.

Relative to its sample, this clonotype is medium-sized. This beta chain is an unintended read in a library built for alpha chains; its size means little. The chain employs TRBV28 and TRBJ1-5; D gene unclear. V was clipped by 7 bases and J by 3 bases, with 10 bases between them. Germline V gene data show CDR1 as MDHEN and CDR2 as SYDVKM. The CDR3 is 13 amino acids. The chain's CDR3 is CASTLGSNQPQHF. The CDR3 region has the DNA TGTGCCAGCACCCTAGGGTCCAATCAGCCCCAGCATTTT.

This clonotype showed up many times. In a library made to pick up alpha chains, this beta chain is a stray read with a size that means little. The chain recombines TRBV5-1 with TRBJ2-2; D could derive from TRBD1 or TRBD2 (5 bases each). CDR3 size: 18 residues. Germline V lookup: CDR1 SGHRS, CDR2 YFSETQ. V lost 4 bases to trimming and J lost 0 bases, with 19 bases between them. The CDR3 region has the DNA TGCGCCAGCAGCAAACGTCCCGGGACCACCGCGAACACCGGGGAGCTGTTTTTT. This translates into CASSKRPGTTANTGELFF.

In the case of this clonotype: This beta chain is an unintended read in a library built for alpha chains; its size means little. The chain uses TRBV20-1 and TRBJ2-2; 7 bases are shared with TRBD2. From germline, CDR1 is DFQATT and CDR2 SNEGSKA (reference sequence). J was trimmed by 5 bases and V by 3 bases; bases with no gene match: 9. This CDR3 has 15 amino acids. The CDR3 is CSASSAGVNTGELFF. For the CDR3, the DNA is TGCAGTGCTAGCTCGGCGGGAGTTAATACCGGGGAGCTGTTTTTT.

By frequency in the sample, this clonotype is medium-sized. This beta chain is off target for a library built for alpha chains, so its abundance means little. The chain's CDR3 is CASSLAGANVLTF. The CDR3 DNA follows: TGTGCCAGCAGCTTAGCAGGGGCCAACGTCCTGACTTTC. This chain connects TRBV7-8 to TRBJ2-6, with D unclear. CDR3 size: 13 residues. Germline loops: CDR1 SGHVS, CDR2 FQNEAQ. Trimming took 0 bases from V and 4 from J, leaving 1 base between them.

By sample share, this clonotype is medium-sized. This beta chain is an off-target read within a library intended for alpha chains, so its frequency means little. The V gene is TRBV3-1, the J gene TRBJ2-3, with a weak D call TRBD2 (5 bases). V was cut by 8 bases and J by 7 bases, with 13 bases left in between. This CDR3 has 12 amino acids. Germline-derived CDR1 and CDR2 are LGHDT and YNNKEL (reference sequence). The CDR3 sequence: CASSGGSYTQYF. Here the CDR3 DNA reads TGTGCCAGCTCAGGTGGGAGCTATACGCAGTATTTT.

This clonotype was counted between two and nine times. A library prepared for alpha chains yielded this beta chain as an off-target read; its size is of little meaning. The V and J genes are TRBV20-1 and TRBJ1-1; D may be TRBD1 (5 bases). Between the trimmed V and J ends, which lost 3 bases and 2 bases, there was a span of 13 bases. Per germline, CDR1 DFQATT and CDR2 SNEGSKA (reference sequence). CDR3 length: 14 residues. The CDR3 nucleotides are TGCAGTGCTAGTCCCGGGACGGAAAACACTGAAGCTTTCTTT. Translated: CSASPGTENTEAFF.